What follows is one TCR beta chain and its context. The data are from a study of cytotoxic CD8 clonotypes in ibrutinib-treated CLL. Investigators sought sequencing depths of between 1 in 200,000 and 1 in 1 million T cells. Here immunoSEQ multiplex PCR was the method, and the copy in TCRdb shows in-frame clones only, minus some. This sample yields about 140,000 clones, of which approximately 80% are seen a single time; 7.6% belongs to the top ten. CDR1 and CDR2 from the germline V gene are MGHRA and YSYEKL. CDR3 length: 14 amino acids. V was shortened by 0 bases and J by 5 bases, with 10 bases between the two germline ends.

This sequence joins TRBV4-1 and TRBJ2-5, with a weak D call TRBD1 (6 bases). The receptor was derived from a human donor with chronic lymphocytic leukemia. This sample comprised PBMCs, obtained after 36 months of ibrutinib treatment. The chain's CDR3 is CASSQEFRGETQYF. CDR3 coding DNA: TGCGCCAGCAGCCAAGAGTTCAGGGGCGAGACCCAGTACTTC.